These 15 T cell receptor beta chains were all obtained from the same sample, sequenced in a study of PD-1 blockade in mismatch repair-deficient tumors. Assay used: immunoSEQ multiplex PCR; TCRdb lists only in-frame clones, some missing. The repertoire holds about 16,000 clones, approximately 81% seen once, with less than 20% in the top ten. The source was PBMCs, collected before pembrolizumab treatment. The origin of the receptors is an adult with mismatch repair-deficient cancer.

This chain links TRBV6-5 with TRBJ2-7; D perhaps matches TRBD2 (6 bases). CDR1 MNHEY and CDR2 SVGAGI come from the germline V gene. The V gene lost 6 bases and the J gene lost 0 bases, with 12 bases spanning the gap. The CDR3 spans 14 residues. CDR3 sequence reads: CASRPGRSSYEQYF. DNA of the CDR3: TGTGCCAGCAGACCCGGGAGAAGCTCCTACGAGCAGTACTTC.

This clone was seen a handful of times. This chain uses TRBV29-1 with TRBJ2-7; 8 bases align to TRBD2. CDR3 length equals 14 residues. V trimming: 6 bases; J trimming: 3 bases; junction bases outside the gene matches: 10. Germline values: CDR1 SQVTM, CDR2 ANQGSEA. The CDR3 region has the DNA TGCAGCGTCACGGCAAGCGGGAGTCTCTACGAGCAGTACTTC. Its translation is CSVTASGSLYEQYF.

The J gene is TRBJ1-3, the V gene TRBV7-9, with a tentative D call TRBD1 (6 bases). The CDR3 runs to 15 residues. CDR1 SEHNR and CDR2 FQNEAQ come from the germline V gene (reference sequence). V was trimmed by 5 bases and J by 4 bases, leaving 15 bases between them. CDR3: CASSRTGTSGNTIYF. The DNA for the CDR3 is TGTGCCAGCAGCCGAACAGGGACTTCCGGAAACACCATATATTTT.

The rearrangement uses TRBV28 and TRBJ2-1; D ambiguous. CDR3 size: 15 residues. Trimming took off 2 bases at V and 2 bases at J, with 10 bases between the two ends. Germline V gene data show CDR1 as MDHEN and CDR2 as SYDVKM. The chain's CDR3 is CASSLAINAYNEQFF. The DNA of the CDR3 is TGTGCCAGCAGTTTAGCTATAAACGCCTACAATGAGCAGTTCTTC.

The chain uses TRBV4-1 and TRBJ2-1; the D gene is possibly TRBD2 (6 bases). Trimming shortened V by 3 bases and J by 5 bases, and 14 bases separated the two germline ends. The CDR3 extends over 15 amino acids. The germline V gene encodes CDR1 MGHRA and CDR2 YSYEKL. The DNA for the CDR3 is TGCGCCAGCAGCCAGCCACTAGCAGCCAACAATGAGCAGTTCTTC. Residues: CASSQPLAANNEQFF.

This chain connects TRBV27 to TRBJ2-1; D gene unclear. The germline V gene encodes CDR1 MNHEY and CDR2 SMNVEV (reference sequence). The CDR3 length is 12 residues. V gave up 5 bases and J gave up 6 bases, with 8 bases separating them. The chain's CDR3 is CASSVIGNEQFF. In DNA form, the CDR3 reads TGTGCCAGCAGTGTTATAGGCAATGAGCAGTTCTTC.

The chain combines TRBV30 with TRBJ1-3; D uncertain. The CDR3 spans 12 residues. Trimming pared 4 bases from V and 0 bases from J, leaving 4 bases between. From germline, CDR1 is GTSNPN and CDR2 SVGIG (reference sequence). The DNA for the CDR3 is TGTGCCTGGAAGGCCTCTGGAAACACCATATATTTT. This sequence encodes CAWKASGNTIYF.

This clone was counted a single time. This rearrangement joins TRBV27 to TRBJ2-7; D remains unclear. CDR1 and CDR2 (germline): MNHEY, SMNVEV (reference sequence). V gave up 5 bases and J gave up 1 base, with 12 bases separating them. This CDR3 is 14 amino acids long. CDR3 sequence reads: CASSAVGRSYEQYF. CDR3 DNA sequence: TGTGCCAGCAGTGCGGTGGGCCGATCCTACGAGCAGTACTTC.

As regards this clone: The junction does not match germline at one end; this may be a read error. The chain recombines TRBV7-9 with TRBJ2-7, with 7 bases fitting TRBD1. CDR3 length equals 12 residues. Looked up from germline, CDR1 is SEHNR and CDR2 is FQNEAQ (reference sequence). This chain's CDR3 is CASSLADRAFIF. The CDR3 coding sequence is TGTGCCAGCAGCTTAGCCGACAGGGCCTTTATCTTC.

The V gene is TRBV5-1, the J gene TRBJ1-4; weak D call: TRBD1 (5 bases). Deletions cut 4 bases from V and 0 bases from J, with 13 bases between. The germline V gene has CDR1 SGHRS and CDR2 YFSETQ. The CDR3 has 16 residues. This chain's CDR3 is CASSAGTLATNEKLFF. The CDR3 coding sequence is TGCGCCAGCAGCGCAGGGACCCTGGCAACTAATGAAAAACTGTTTTTT.

The rearrangement links TRBV10-3 to TRBJ2-3; TRBD2 aligns across 12 bases. Germline loops: CDR1 ENHRY, CDR2 SYGVKD. V lost 5 bases, J lost 4 bases, and 1 base stayed unmatched. CDR3 length: 14 amino acids. CDR3 DNA: TGTGCCATCAGTCTAGCGGGAGGGTCAGATACGCAGTATTTT. It encodes CAISLAGGSDTQYF.

V usage is TRBV10-3 and J usage is TRBJ2-3, with D perhaps given as TRBD1 or TRBD2 (7 bases each). Between the trimmed V and J ends, which lost 3 bases and 3 bases, there was a span of 28 bases. Germline values: CDR1 ENHRY, CDR2 SYGVKD. This CDR3 contains 20 residues. The CDR3 DNA reads TGTGCCATCAGTGACCCGGGGGGTAGGGGGCCTTTAAGGTCTACAGATACGCAGTATTTT. Its translation: CAISDPGGRGPLRSTDTQYF.

J is TRBJ1-1 and V is TRBV7-9; D gene uncertain. The V gene's germline CDR1 is SEHNR and CDR2 FQNEAQ (reference sequence). Trimming shortened V by 5 bases and J by 3 bases, and 10 bases separated the two germline ends. The CDR3 sequence is 13 residues long. The CDR3 DNA reads as TGTGCCAGCAGCCTTTCGTCGGACACTGAAGCTTTCTTT. This codes for CASSLSSDTEAFF.

CDR3 in DNA: TGTGCCAGCAGTTTCGACAGTAGCTACGAGCAGTACTTC. This codes for CASSFDSSYEQYF. The chain has TRBV27 and TRBJ2-7; D possibly corresponds to TRBD1 (5 bases). Germline lookup yields CDR1 MNHEY and CDR2 SMNVEV (reference sequence). Trimming removed 3 bases at V and 3 bases at J, with 9 bases between. The CDR3 spans 13 residues.

This clone was detected a few times. V gene TRBV5-5 combines with J gene TRBJ2-7; D gene uncertain. Between the trimmed V and J ends, which lost 3 bases and 2 bases, there was a span of 3 bases. The V gene's germline CDR1 is SGHKS and CDR2 YYEKEE (reference sequence). The CDR3 length is 11 residues. The CDR3 DNA sequence: TGTGCCAGCAGCTCCGCCTACGAGCAGTACTTC. Translated: CASSSAYEQYF.